This note documents a single T cell receptor (beta chain) sequence. Its antigen remains undetermined. Base qualities are not provided; no much larger clone lies one nucleotide away. These data originate in a study of T cell changes during pregnancy in multiple sclerosis (dated by TCRdb to between 2018 and 2021). Background on the whole study: The study looked at changes in the T cell repertoire across pregnancy in women with multiple sclerosis.

The protocol used for the library was the immunoSEQ multiplex PCR assay. TCRdb limited this immuneACCESS table to in-frame rearrangements with V and J called. A share of clones is missing; checked studies link under half to unresolved V genes, and the rest is unexplained. For this sample there are about 57,000 clones; less than 95% appear just once. The ten largest clones capture approximately 3.8% of the sample. According to the germline V gene (reference sequence), CDR1 reads SEHNR and CDR2 reads FQNEAQ. Measured from the cysteine to the phenylalanine, the CDR3 is 12 residues long. The only DNA kept is the CDR3, 36 bases in frame from the first base. Trimming at the junction amounts to 1 base on V and 14 bases on J, and the germline ends lie 14 bases apart.

The sequence came from a female donor in good health, enrolled as a control in a pregnancy study. The sample here was peripheral blood, taken after pregnancy. The V gene is TRBV7-9 and the J gene is TRBJ1-2, and possibly TRBD1, on 5 matching bases. Here is the DNA: TGTGCCAGCAGCTTAGAAGACAGCCTTTCTACCTTC. Translation gives CASSLEDSLSTF.